The text below deals with one T cell receptor (beta chain). Its antigen is unknown. The data belong to a study of beta chain features in type 1 diabetes. Every isolated RNA sample was fully reverse transcribed, so sequencing captured expressed TCRB transcripts. Profiled with immunoSEQ multiplex PCR; TCRdb holds only in-frame clones, not every one. The sample lists 300,000 to 350,000 clones, roughly 8% seen once, with around 0.44% in the top ten. Post-sort purity exceeded 95% for all sorted populations. Whole-study results and caveats: Any HLA type influence on TCRB rearrangement was left unresolved here. Sequencing the cDNA could make cells with high TCR expression show up more than they should.

This CDR3 is built from 15 residues. The V end lost 6 bases, the J end lost 2 bases, and 13 bases lay between the germline ends. Germline-derived CDR1 and CDR2 are MDHEN and SYDVKM. J is TRBJ2-2 and V is TRBV28, with D uncertain. The sequenced material came from central memory CD4+ T cells from blood. This sequence was found in a woman younger than 30 in good health. CDR3: CASRSQQANTGELFF. The DNA of the CDR3 is TGTGCCAGCAGGTCCCAGCAGGCCAACACCGGGGAGCTGTTTTTT. Using reference TRBV28 and TRBJ2-2 for the parts outside the CDR3, the full variable domain is DVKVTQSSRYLVKRTGEKVFLECVQDMDHENMFWYRQDPGLGLRLIYFSYDVKMKEKGDIPEGYSVSREKKERFSLILESASTNQTSMYLCASRSQQANTGELFFGEGSRLTVL.